The 28 T cell receptor beta chains given below trace back to one sample, sequenced in a study of blood T cells in healthy people across ages. With a J-beta primer mix and a sample-barcoded 5' primer, a second PCR ran about 7 to 12 cycles. TCRdb fed the 5' RACE reads into MiXCR, producing one record per CDR3 protein. This sample has approximately 800,000 distinct CDR3 sequences; roughly 24% occur once, and the top ten carry roughly 3.1%. The data also belong to a second study, concerning T cells of mothers and their children.

Sequencing was performed on blood. The receptors shown here come from a boy between 10 and 17 years old in good health.

This clonotype has a count of ten or more. The gene calls are TRBV21-1 and TRBJ2-7; no check of the table's D call, TRBD2, against the DNA was made. TRBV21-1 counts as a pseudogene. The CDR3 sequence is 15 residues long. This CDR3 is CASSFGGGPGYEQYF. The DNA for the CDR3 is TGTGCCAGCAGCTTTGGGGGAGGACCTGGCTACGAGCAGTACTTC.

The chain has TRBV4-1 and TRBJ2-4; 8 bases match TRBD2. CDR3 length equals 15 residues. Germline trimming cut 3 bases from V and 6 bases from J; bases unmatched to any gene: 7. Germline CDR1 reads MGHRA; CDR2 reads YSYEKL. As DNA, the CDR3 is TGCGCCAGCAGCCAGGGACTAGTATTTGGAAACATTCAGTACTTC. Translated, it gives CASSQGLVFGNIQYF.

This clonotype showed up just a few times. This chain uses TRBV4-1 with TRBJ1-5; a possible D gene is TRBD1 (5 bases). The germline V gene has CDR1 MGHRA and CDR2 YSYEKL. The V end was cut by 1 base, the J end by 7 bases, with 11 bases between. This CDR3 comprises 14 residues. As DNA, the CDR3 is TGCGCCAGCAGCCAAGTGCGGGGCGGCCAGCCCCAGCATTTT. Translation gives CASSQVRGGQPQHF.

This clonotype was counted between two and nine times. The chain carries TRBV7-3 and TRBJ2-1; D is unclear. The better agreement between TRBJ2-5 and the DNA end casts doubt on the J call. Germline V gives CDR1 SGHTA, CDR2 FQGTGA. The CDR3 runs to 13 residues. The CDR3 sequence is CASSLNPWETQYF. In DNA form, the CDR3 reads TGTGCCAGCAGCTTAAACCCATGGGAGACCCAGTACTTC.

The chain employs TRBV12-3 or TRBV12-4 and TRBJ2-3; 8 nucleotides line up with TRBD2. Losses at the gene ends were 5 bases for V and 4 bases for J; bases not matched to a gene: 5. This CDR3 has 14 residues. The CDR3 DNA follows: TGTGCCAGCAGTAGGGGACTAGGCGCAGATACGCAGTATTTT. Protein sequence: CASSRGLGADTQYF.

The chain couples TRBV29-1 to TRBJ1-2; D is perhaps TRBD1 (5 bases). This CDR3 contains 12 residues. Germline lookup yields CDR1 SQVTM and CDR2 ANQGSEA. V lost 6 bases, J lost 8 bases, and 16 bases lay in between. CDR3 sequence (DNA): TGCAGCGTGCGGGACGTCCGTGGCGGCTACACCTTC. Protein sequence: CSVRDVRGGYTF. Drawing the rest from reference TRBV29-1 and TRBJ1-2, the complete variable domain is SAVISQKPSRDICQRGTSLTIQCQVDSQVTMMFWYRQQPGQSLTLIATANQGSEATYESGFVIDKFPISRPNLTFSTLTVSNMSPEDSSIYLCSVRDVRGGYTFGSGTRLTVV.

The genes are TRBV24-1 and TRBJ2-3; maybe TRBD2 (6 bases). Deletions cut 5 bases from V and 2 bases from J, with 19 bases between. Germline CDR1 KGHDR, CDR2 SFDVKD. The CDR3 runs to 17 residues. CDR3 in amino acids: CATSASTQLATTDTQYF. The CDR3 nucleotides are TGTGCCACCAGTGCTTCTACCCAGCTAGCGACCACAGATACGCAGTATTTT.

This rearrangement joins TRBV2 to TRBJ2-5; 8 nucleotides agree with TRBD2. The J call is doubtful: the DNA matches TRBJ2-7 better. This CDR3 has 14 residues. The germline V gene encodes CDR1 SNHLY and CDR2 FYNNEI. CDR3 bases: TGTGCCAGCAGTGACCCTAGCGGGCCCTACGAGCAGTACTTC. This gives the protein CASSDPSGPYEQYF.

This rearrangement joins TRBV30 to TRBJ2-5, with TRBD2 matching 12 bases. The CDR3 consists of 16 residues. CDR1 is GTSNPN, CDR2 SVGIG, per germline (reference sequence). The trim removed 0 bases at V and 5 bases at J, leaving 7 bases unmatched. CDR3 in amino acids: CAWSVRTSGVWETQYF. The CDR3 nucleotides read TGTGCCTGGAGTGTACGGACTAGCGGGGTGTGGGAGACCCAGTACTTC.

This clonotype was seen a few times. J is TRBJ2-5 and V is TRBV2; 9 bases are shared with TRBD1. The J call may be wrong; the DNA end is better matched by TRBJ2-1. The CDR3 is 14 residues long. Germline V lookup: CDR1 SNHLY, CDR2 FYNNEI. CDR3 sequence: CASRPGQGMYEQFF. The DNA of the CDR3 is TGTGCCAGCAGACCGGGACAGGGAATGTATGAGCAGTTCTTC.

This clonotype was observed a few times. The rearrangement joins TRBV7-9 to TRBJ2-1; no definite D call. Germline V gene lookup returns CDR1 SEHNR and CDR2 FQNEAQ (reference sequence). Between the trimmed V and J ends, which lost 5 bases and 0 bases, there was a span of 14 bases. This CDR3 contains 16 residues. The CDR3 nucleotides are TGTGCCAGCAGCCTGCAACTTGGCTCCTCCTACAATGAGCAGTTCTTC. This translates into CASSLQLGSSYNEQFF.

This clonotype was found a few times. The CDR3, as DNA: TGTGCCAGCAGTGAAAGTTCCAGCGGGGGGGCAAATGAGCAGTTCTTC. Translation gives CASSESSSGGANEQFF. V usage is TRBV25-1 and J usage is TRBJ2-5, with TRBD2 matching 10 bases. Judging by the DNA end, TRBJ2-1 fits better; the J call may be wrong. The CDR3 contains 16 residues. The germline V gene encodes CDR1 MGHDK and CDR2 SYGVNS.

This clonotype was counted once. The gene calls are TRBV12-3 or TRBV12-4 and TRBJ2-5; 9 bases align to TRBD1. Judging by the DNA end, TRBJ2-1 fits better; the J call may be wrong. This CDR3 is built from 15 residues. In DNA form, the CDR3 reads TGTGCCAGCAGGTCCGGGACAGGGTATGGGAATGAGCAGTTCTTC. It yields the protein CASRSGTGYGNEQFF.

The gene calls are TRBV20-1 and TRBJ1-2, with D unclear. The V end was cut by 5 bases, the J end by 0 bases, with 10 bases between. CDR1 and CDR2 from the germline V gene are DFQATT and SNEGSKA (reference sequence). The CDR3 is 13 residues long. The CDR3 is CSAPGPPNYGYTF. CDR3 DNA sequence: TGCAGTGCTCCCGGACCGCCTAACTATGGCTACACCTTC.

The chain is built from TRBV29-1 and TRBJ1-1; maybe TRBD1 (5 bases). The V gene lost 8 bases and the J gene lost 5 bases, with 15 bases spanning the gap. The CDR3 spans 12 residues. The germline CDR1 and CDR2 sequences are SQVTM and ANQGSEA. The CDR3 nucleotides read TGCAGCCTAAAGGGGAGCGGAACTGAAGCTTTCTTT. It is translated as CSLKGSGTEAFF.

The chain recombines TRBV6-1 with TRBJ2-1; 10 bases map to TRBD2. The ends lost 4 bases at V and 2 bases at J; junction bases unmatched: 5. Germline loops: CDR1 MNHNS, CDR2 SASEGT. The CDR3 loop spans 16 amino acids. In nucleotides, the CDR3 is TGTGCCAGCAGTGCCGAGCTAGCGGGGGCCTACAATGAGCAGTTCTTC. It specifies CASSAELAGAYNEQFF.

J is TRBJ1-1 and V is TRBV4-1; D possibly corresponds to TRBD1 (6 bases). Germline V gene lookup returns CDR1 MGHRA and CDR2 YSYEKL. V lost 0 bases, J lost 3 bases, and 11 bases lay in between. This CDR3 spans 15 amino acids. This CDR3 reads CASSQEGGSDTEAFF. CDR3 nucleotide sequence: TGCGCCAGCAGCCAAGAAGGGGGAAGTGACACTGAAGCTTTCTTT.

The rearrangement links TRBV11-2 to TRBJ1-1; D not resolved. The V and J ends lost 0 bases and 1 base respectively, with 12 bases between them. This CDR3 is 16 amino acids long. Germline V lookup: CDR1 SGHAT, CDR2 FQNNGV. The CDR3, as DNA: TGTGCCAGCAGCTTAGACAATCCTTGGGAGAACACTGAAGCTTTCTTT. Its translation is CASSLDNPWENTEAFF.

This chain uses TRBV5-1 with TRBJ1-4, with 7 bases identical to TRBD1. The junction had 3 bases not matched to a gene; V was cut back by 5 bases and J by 5 bases. Per the germline V gene, CDR1 is SGHRS and CDR2 is YFSETQ. This CDR3 contains 13 residues. The CDR3 coding sequence is TGCGCCAGCAGAGGGACAGACAATGAAAAACTGTTTTTT. Translation: CASRGTDNEKLFF. Supplemented by reference TRBV5-1 and TRBJ1-4, the full variable domain reads KAGVTQTPRYLIKTRGQQVTLSCSPISGHRSVSWYQQTPGQGLQFLFEYFSETQRNKGNFPGRFSGRQFSNSRSEMNVSTLELGDSALYLCASRGTDNEKLFFGSGTQLSVL.

The chain carries TRBV24-1 and TRBJ2-1, with TRBD1 identical over 8 bases. The CDR3 sequence is 12 residues long. Germline trimming cut 4 bases from V and 13 bases from J; bases unmatched to any gene: 5. Looked up from germline, CDR1 is KGHDR and CDR2 is SFDVKD. CDR3 bases: TGTGCCACCAGTGAGGCGGACAGGGCCCAGTTCTTC. Protein sequence: CATSEADRAQFF.

The rearrangement uses TRBV7-2 and TRBJ2-4; 12 bases are shared with TRBD1. The CDR3 length is 19 residues. Germline trimming cut 1 base from V and 2 bases from J; bases unmatched to any gene: 9. In germline, CDR1 is SGHTA, CDR2 FQGNSA. The CDR3 reads CASSLVWDRGLGTKNIQYF. In DNA, the CDR3 is TGTGCCAGCAGCTTAGTGTGGGACAGGGGGCTTGGGACCAAAAACATTCAGTACTTC.

This clonotype showed up just a few times. The chain is built from TRBV2 and TRBJ2-5; D ambiguous. Trimming stripped 4 bases from V and 5 bases from J, with 11 bases between. This CDR3 has 13 residues. The V gene's germline CDR1 is SNHLY and CDR2 FYNNEI. CDR3 residues: CASSAQAQETQYF. Here the CDR3 DNA reads TGTGCCAGCAGTGCCCAAGCCCAGGAGACCCAGTACTTC.

The chain uses TRBV28 and TRBJ2-2, with 11 positions matching TRBD2. V dropped 7 bases and J dropped 7; count of bases not matched to a gene: 8. CDR3 length: 15 amino acids. Per the germline V gene, CDR1 is MDHEN and CDR2 is SYDVKM. Here the CDR3 DNA reads TGTGCCAGCACCTTTAGCGGGGGGGCCATCGGGGAGCTGTTTTTT. Encoded protein: CASTFSGGAIGELFF.

The CDR3 spells CSARDRRGNGYTF. CDR3 bases: TGCAGTGCTAGAGATCGCAGGGGGAATGGCTACACCTTC. The chain is built from TRBV20-1 and TRBJ1-2; 7 nucleotides match TRBD1. Looked up from germline, CDR1 is DFQATT and CDR2 is SNEGSKA (reference sequence). V shed 0 bases and J 6 bases; nucleotides not matched to a gene: 4. The length of the CDR3 is 13 residues.

V gene TRBV29-1 combines with J gene TRBJ2-5; 14 bases line up with TRBD2. The J call may be wrong; the DNA end is better matched by TRBJ2-1. The V gene's germline CDR1 is SQVTM and CDR2 ANQGSEA. CDR3 length equals 13 residues. CDR3 nucleotide sequence: TGCAGCGTCCTACGACTAGCGGGAGGGCGGCAGTTCTTC. Protein sequence: CSVLRLAGGRQFF.

The CDR3 nucleotides are TGTGCCACCAGCAGAGATGGGGGACAGGGCCCTTCAAAACAGTATTTT. Amino acid sequence: CATSRDGGQGPSKQYF. This sequence joins TRBV15 and TRBJ2-3, with 9 positions matching TRBD1. CDR1 and CDR2 from the germline V gene are LNHNV and YYDKDF (reference sequence). The length of the CDR3 is 16 residues. J was trimmed by 12 bases and V by 0 bases; bases with no gene match: 13.

In its sample, this clonotype was seen a few times. The chain combines TRBV12-3 or TRBV12-4 with TRBJ1-2; D gene ambiguous. The V and J ends lost 2 bases and 1 base respectively, with 8 bases between them. The CDR3 has 14 amino acids. CDR3 region: CASSLRLDNYGYTF. As DNA, the CDR3 is TGTGCCAGCAGTTTACGACTGGATAACTATGGCTACACCTTC.

This clonotype has more than one count but fewer than ten. J is TRBJ1-4 and V is TRBV5-1; D uncertain. Trimming stripped 4 bases from V and 7 bases from J, with 11 bases between. The CDR3 spans 13 residues. CDR1 is SGHRS and CDR2 is YFSETQ in the germline V gene. The CDR3 DNA reads as TGCGCCAGCAGCCCGCTTACAAGTGAAAAACTGTTTTTT. It encodes CASSPLTSEKLFF.